This is a list of T cell receptor beta chains from one sample in a study. Repertoires were generated with immunoSEQ multiplex PCR, while TCRdb's copy carries only in-frame clones and drops some. The sample includes around 50,000 clones, more than 80% seen only once; the top ten take around 11%. The sequenced sample was PBMCs. Receptor source: a man in his forties with rheumatoid arthritis. The CDR3 runs from the conserved cysteine through the conserved F or W. A D gene is named only where the DNA matches it firmly.

v_call cdr3_length d_call cdr3_aa
TRBV27 16 . CASSFRTAQLGDTQYF
TRBV5-5 15 TRBD1 CASSSPAGGRTEAFF
TRBV24-1 16 . CATSDFQPSSYNEQFF
TRBV6-6 16 TRBD1 CASSSRTGSSYNEQFF
TRBV7-9 13 . CASSLPTGNEQFF
TRBV18 13 . CASSEFTGNTIYF
TRBV12-3/TRBV12-4 13 . CASSLDENTEAFF
TRBV27 12 . CASSPPGHEQYF
TRBV7-6 15 TRBD2 CASSQGSGIYYEQYF
TRBV25-1 15 . CAPRIEFYSNQPQHF
TRBV28 13 . CASSLGVGDGYTF
TRBV28 15 . CASSTPSERGYEQYF
TRBV4-1 13 . CASSQGGAQPQHF
TRBV29-1 14 . CSVEGPYSYNEQFF
TRBV5-1 13 . CASSLDSPYGYTF
TRBV6-2/TRBV6-3 15 . CASSYQGAFYNEQFF
TRBV3-1/TRBV3-2 14 . CASSQFPSPGEAFF
TRBV18 14 TRBD1 CASSPGQGKETQYF
TRBV5-5 12 . CASSLTGEKLFF
TRBV27 14 . CASSLRVGSYEQYF
TRBV18 15 TRBD1 CASSPGQGGNQPQHF
TRBV6-2/TRBV6-3 14 . CASSNFGAFEKLFF
TRBV7-3 13 . CASSLRNTGELFF
TRBV14 16 . CASSQVAQSLRAEAFF
TRBV18 16 . CASSPSLTEGREKLFF
TRBV5-1 15 TRBD2 CASSLELAGAGELFF
TRBV7-6 14 . CASSLAGRAMPQHF
TRBV9 14 . CASSGDPGDYEQYF
TRBV3-1/TRBV3-2 15 TRBD2 CASSLAGVTTYEQYF
TRBV5-1 16 . CASSLDVGGPQETQYF
TRBV7-8 14 . CASSLAPGDQPQHF
TRBV6-1 15 . CASSEVGRGRTEAFF
TRBV7-2 17 TRBD1 CASSYRGLGGGNQPQHF
TRBV28 14 . CASDAFGLNTEAFF
TRBV7-6 15 TRBD1 CASSIDRGAANEQFF
TRBV4-3 14 . CASSQDQSGYGYTF
TRBV28 14 TRBD1 CASSSDRGLETQYF
TRBV19 16 . CASNAEYRRTGNTIYF
TRBV9 16 TRBD2 CASSLSTSGRTDTQYF
TRBV7-8 14 TRBD1 CASSQGQGRTEAFF
TRBV6-1 15 TRBD2 CASSLSGGLPYEQYF
TRBV6-6 15 . CASSYGMIGSDTQYF
TRBV27 11 . CASSSNTEAFF
TRBV3-1/TRBV3-2 13 . CASSQVNTGELFF
TRBV5-1 15 TRBD1 CASLKAGGRTDTQYF
TRBV11-2 13 . CASSLEAKNTIYF
TRBV18 13 . CASSPTGPGEAFF
TRBV5-4 15 . CASSTSRRSNEKLFF